This TCR beta chain was sequenced during a study of T cell responses to AZD1222 COVID-19 vaccine. Study details: Both about-4-week and about-12-week second-dose recipients were combined.

Whole-study findings and limits: CD4 TCRs linked to vaccination spanned spike, dominating at 160-218 and 743-854. Clonal diversity was possibly underestimated; the donors were predominantly white British and more often female.

Trimming left V 7 bases short and J 0 bases short, with 13 bases between. Germline CDR1 and CDR2: MNHNY and SVGAGI (reference sequence). CDR3 length: 14 amino acids. This clone was counted a few times. No antigen is known for it. TCRdb's copy holds only in-frame clones and misses some; the assay was immunoSEQ multiplex PCR. This sample has about 140,000 clones, with approximately 91% found just once. The source material was peripheral blood, sampled on day 0 of AZD1222 vaccination. The receptor was derived from an adult in good health. The V call is TRBV6-6, the J call TRBJ2-7; D is possibly TRBD2 (6 bases). Here the CDR3 DNA reads TGTGCCAGCATATTTGGGACTGGCTCCTACGAGCAGTACTTC. Translated: CASIFGTGSYEQYF.